Here is one TCR beta chain with its context. Its target is not known. Assay used: immunoSEQ multiplex PCR; TCRdb lists only in-frame clones, some missing. The data contain around 70,000 clones, about 94% of them singletons. These data come from a study of OX40 agonist ivuxolimab in advanced cancers. Findings and limits, study-wide: Among patients with partial responses at 0.1-3.0 mg/kg, clonal expansion was among the lowest.

CDR3 length: 19 amino acids. CDR1 and CDR2 (germline): LGHNA, YSLEER. The V segment lost 0 bases and the J segment 7 bases; nucleotides outside the gene matches: 13. The chain has TRBV4-3 and TRBJ1-6, with TRBD1 matching over 9 bases. The sequencing used CD4+ or CD8+ T cells sorted from blood, collected in a trial of the OX40 agonist ivuxolimab. The source of this sequence is an adult with an advanced solid tumor such as melanoma, head and neck, liver or kidney cancer. DNA for the CDR3: TGCGCCAGCAGCCAAGATCATTCGGGACAGGGTCCTGCAAATTCACCCCTCCACTTT. Its protein is CASSQDHSGQGPANSPLHF.